This T cell receptor (beta chain) stems from a study of shared clonotypes between healthy human individuals. Whole-study results and caveats: Generation of non-shared clonotypes was less probable than generation of clonotypes shared by all four donors. Rarefaction curves obtained for sorted subsets showed sequencing incomplete despite large depth. Between several donors, naive CD4 clonotypes were shared at a level of about 5%.

Germline lookup yields CDR1 SEHNR and CDR2 FQNEAQ (reference sequence). Trimming at V came to 1 base and at J to 6 bases, leaving 9 bases not matched to a gene. This CDR3 spans 15 amino acids. In regard to this clone: Its target is unknown.

Some clones are missing from TCRdb's copy, which holds only in-frame ones; the method was immunoSEQ multiplex PCR. The sample lists 2.3 million or so clones; approximately 95% were seen once. The receptor was isolated from a man aged 18 to 29 in good health. Some clones in this sample may be carry-over from other donors' samples. Specimen: naive CD4+ T cells from PBMCs. Subset specified: CD45RA+ positively selected. The chain carries TRBV7-9 and TRBJ2-7; 7 bases line up with TRBD2. CDR3 region: CASSLVRGGLVEQYF. Here the CDR3 DNA reads TGTGCCAGCAGCTTAGTCCGGGGAGGGCTGGTCGAGCAGTACTTC.